These T cell receptor beta chains were read from a single sample in a study of beta chain features in type 1 diabetes. Profiling relied on immunoSEQ multiplex PCR, and the TCRdb table lists in-frame clones only, not all of them. The sample consists of roughly 400,000 clones, more than 11% of them appearing once. The sample consisted of naive CD4+ T cells from blood. Source of these receptors: a man aged 25-40 years in good health. Both conserved end residues are part of each CDR3. The D gene is left open where the match is weak. Size tells how often a clone was seen (once, few, many) or the class of an expanded clone, and some rows leave it out.

cdr3_aa,cdr3_nt,d_call,j_call,v_call,clone_size
CASSVGAGTQETQYF,TGTGCCAGCAGCGTAGGGGCGGGGACCCAAGAGACCCAGTACTTC,.,TRBJ2-5,TRBV9,few
CSVAGGNEQFF,TGCAGCGTGGCTGGGGGCAATGAGCAGTTCTTC,.,TRBJ2-1,TRBV29-1,few
CASSASTSGEYNEQFF,TGTGCCAGCAGCGCCTCGACTAGCGGGGAATACAATGAGCAGTTCTTC,TRBD2,TRBJ2-1,TRBV5-6,few
CASSPTTNTGELFF,TGTGCCAGTAGCCCGACTACGAACACCGGGGAGCTGTTTTTT,.,TRBJ2-2,TRBV19,.
CASSPGQGNTGELFF,TGTGCTAGCAGCCCGGGACAGGGAAACACCGGGGAGCTGTTTTTT,TRBD1,TRBJ2-2,TRBV7-7,.
CASSRLAGSYEQYF,TGTGCCAGTAGTCGACTAGCAGGGAGCTACGAGCAGTACTTC,TRBD2,TRBJ2-7,TRBV19,few
CASSYPKDRGILETQYF,TGTGCCAGCAGCTACCCAAAGGACAGGGGAATATTGGAGACCCAGTACTTC,TRBD1,TRBJ2-5,TRBV7-9,few
CASSLGWGDYGYTF,TGTGCCAGCAGCTTAGGCTGGGGGGACTATGGCTACACCTTC,.,TRBJ1-2,TRBV13,few
CAISPGNNQETQYF,TGTGCCATATCCCCGGGAAATAACCAAGAGACCCAGTACTTC,.,TRBJ2-5,TRBV10-3,few
CASSPIWGTEAFF,TGTGCCAGCAGCCCCATCTGGGGGACTGAAGCTTTCTTT,.,TRBJ1-1,TRBV27,.
CASSFSLAAYEQYF,TGCGCCAGCAGCTTTAGTCTCGCGGCCTACGAGCAGTACTTC,.,TRBJ2-7,TRBV5-1,.
CASSLTRDTDTQYF,TGTGCCAGCAGCCTCACCAGGGACACAGATACGCAGTATTTT,.,TRBJ2-3,TRBV7-2,few
CASSLTARGGPTDTQYF,TGTGCCAGCAGCTTAACGGCCAGAGGCGGGCCTACAGATACGCAGTATTTT,.,TRBJ2-3,TRBV13,.
CASRASGMSNEQFF,TGTGCCAGCAGGGCTAGCGGGATGAGCAATGAGCAGTTCTTC,TRBD2,TRBJ2-1,TRBV7-9,few
CASRRTENIYGYTF,TGTGCCAGCAGACGGACGGAGAACATCTATGGCTACACCTTC,.,TRBJ1-2,TRBV6-5,.
CASSIRDGAQHF,TGTGCCAGTAGTATCAGGGATGGGGCCCAGCATTTT,.,TRBJ1-5,TRBV19,few
CASSSPGLAHGTQYF,TGTGCCAGCAGTTCGCCGGGACTAGCGCACGGTACGCAGTATTTT,TRBD2,TRBJ2-3,TRBV6-6,.
CASSVTGTSAIQETQYF,TGTGCCAGCAGCGTTACCGGGACTAGCGCGATCCAAGAGACCCAGTACTTC,TRBD2,TRBJ2-5,TRBV9,few
CSTGQGDIQYF,TGCAGCACGGGACAGGGGGACATTCAGTACTTC,TRBD1,TRBJ2-4,TRBV20-1,.
CASSGSLGNTIYF,TGTGCCAGCAGTGGATCGCTGGGAAACACCATATATTTT,.,TRBJ1-3,TRBV6-5,once
CASSQDGFSPLHF,TGCGCCAGCAGCCAAGACGGGTTCTCACCCCTCCACTTT,.,TRBJ1-6,TRBV4-1,once
CASSLGLARTDTQYF,TGTGCCAGCAGCCTCGGGCTCGCCCGCACGGATACGCAGTATTTT,.,TRBJ2-3,TRBV13,.
CASSWWGIGELFF,TGTGCCAGCAGTTGGTGGGGTATCGGGGAGCTGTTTTTT,.,TRBJ2-2,TRBV27,few
CASSLESGYQETQYF,TGTGCCAGCAGCTTAGAGTCCGGGTACCAAGAGACCCAGTACTTC,.,TRBJ2-5,TRBV7-8,.
CASSHTGGDEQYF,TGCGCCAGCAGCCACACTGGCGGGGACGAGCAGTACTTC,.,TRBJ2-7,TRBV4-3,.
CASSQDRERGSSTDTQYF,TGCGCCAGCAGCCAAGACAGAGAGCGGGGATCTAGCACAGATACGCAGTATTTT,TRBD2,TRBJ2-3,TRBV4-1,few
CASSYPRQGTDQPQHF,TGTGCCAGCAGTTACCCCCGACAGGGGACGGATCAGCCCCAGCATTTT,TRBD1,TRBJ1-5,TRBV6-6,.
CASSWGQQETQYF,TGTGCCAGCAGCTGGGGACAGCAAGAGACCCAGTACTTC,TRBD1,TRBJ2-5,TRBV11-2,few
CASSLGIGRAETQYF,TGTGCTAGCAGCCTGGGAATCGGACGGGCGGAGACCCAGTACTTC,.,TRBJ2-5,TRBV7-7,few